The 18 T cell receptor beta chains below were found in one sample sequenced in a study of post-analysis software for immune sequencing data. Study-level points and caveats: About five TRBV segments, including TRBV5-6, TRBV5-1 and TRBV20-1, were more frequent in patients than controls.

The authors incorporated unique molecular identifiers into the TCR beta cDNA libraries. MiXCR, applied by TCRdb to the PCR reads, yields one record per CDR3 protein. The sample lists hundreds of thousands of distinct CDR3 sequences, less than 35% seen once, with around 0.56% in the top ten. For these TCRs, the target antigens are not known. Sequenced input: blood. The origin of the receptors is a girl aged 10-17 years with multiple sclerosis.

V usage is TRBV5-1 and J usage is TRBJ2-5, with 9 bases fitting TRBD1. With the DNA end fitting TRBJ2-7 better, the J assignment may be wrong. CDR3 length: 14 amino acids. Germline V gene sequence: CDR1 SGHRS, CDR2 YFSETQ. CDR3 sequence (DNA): TGCGCCAGCAGACCGGGACAGGGATTCTACGAGCAGTACTTC. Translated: CASRPGQGFYEQYF.

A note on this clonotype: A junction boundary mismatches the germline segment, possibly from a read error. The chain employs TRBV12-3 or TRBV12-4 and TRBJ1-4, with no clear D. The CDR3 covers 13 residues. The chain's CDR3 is CASNLRMNEKLFF. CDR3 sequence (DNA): TGTGCCAGCAATTTACGTATGAATGAAAAACTGTTTTTT.

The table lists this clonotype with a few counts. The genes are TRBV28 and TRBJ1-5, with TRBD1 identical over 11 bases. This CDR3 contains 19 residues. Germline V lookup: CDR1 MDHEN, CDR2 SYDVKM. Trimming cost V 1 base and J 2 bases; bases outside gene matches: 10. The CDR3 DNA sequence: TGTGCCAGCAGTTTATTTCGGACAGGGGGCTCCCATGGCAATCAGCCCCAGCATTTT. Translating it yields CASSLFRTGGSHGNQPQHF.

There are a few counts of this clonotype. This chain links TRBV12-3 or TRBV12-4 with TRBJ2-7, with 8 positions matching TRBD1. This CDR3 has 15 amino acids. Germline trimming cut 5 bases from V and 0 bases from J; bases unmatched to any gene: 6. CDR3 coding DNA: TGTGCCAGCAGTACATTCACAGGGGGCTCCTACGAGCAGTACTTC. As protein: CASSTFTGGSYEQYF.

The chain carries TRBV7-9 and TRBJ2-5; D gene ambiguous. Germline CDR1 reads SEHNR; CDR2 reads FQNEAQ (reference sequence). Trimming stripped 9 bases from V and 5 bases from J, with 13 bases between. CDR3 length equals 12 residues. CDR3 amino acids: CASSPAEETQYF. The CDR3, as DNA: TGTGCCAGTAGCCCGGCGGAGGAGACCCAGTACTTC.

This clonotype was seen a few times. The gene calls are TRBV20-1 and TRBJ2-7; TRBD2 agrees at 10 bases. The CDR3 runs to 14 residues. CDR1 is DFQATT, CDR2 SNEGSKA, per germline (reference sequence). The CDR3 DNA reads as TGCAGGGCGGGCGGGGGACTAGCGCGCTACGAGCAGTACTTC. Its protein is CRAGGGLARYEQYF.

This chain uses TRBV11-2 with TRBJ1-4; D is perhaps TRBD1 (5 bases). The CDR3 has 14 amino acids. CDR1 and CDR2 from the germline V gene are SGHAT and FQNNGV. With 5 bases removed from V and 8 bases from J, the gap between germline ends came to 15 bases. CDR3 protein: CASSDRIGTEKLFF. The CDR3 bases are TGTGCCAGCAGCGATCGGATAGGGACCGAAAAACTGTTTTTT.

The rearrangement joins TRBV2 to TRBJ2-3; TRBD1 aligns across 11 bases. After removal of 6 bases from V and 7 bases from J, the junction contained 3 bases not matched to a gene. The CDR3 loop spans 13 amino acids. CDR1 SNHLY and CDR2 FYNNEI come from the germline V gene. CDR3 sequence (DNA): TGTGCCAGCAGGGGACAGGGGGAAAATACGCAGTATTTT. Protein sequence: CASRGQGENTQYF.

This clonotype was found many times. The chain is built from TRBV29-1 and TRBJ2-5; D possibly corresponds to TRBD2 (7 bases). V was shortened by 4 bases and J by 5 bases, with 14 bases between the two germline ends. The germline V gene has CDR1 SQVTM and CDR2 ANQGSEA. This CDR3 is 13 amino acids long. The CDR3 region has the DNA TGCAGCGTTGGCGGGGGCGCCGGGGAGACCCAGTACTTC. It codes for CSVGGGAGETQYF.

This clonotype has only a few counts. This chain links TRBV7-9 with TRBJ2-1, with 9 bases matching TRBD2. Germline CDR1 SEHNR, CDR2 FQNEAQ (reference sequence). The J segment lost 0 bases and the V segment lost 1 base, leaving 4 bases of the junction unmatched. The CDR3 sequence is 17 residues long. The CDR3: CASSLGPSGNSYNEQFF. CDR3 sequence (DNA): TGTGCCAGCAGCTTAGGTCCTAGCGGGAACTCCTACAATGAGCAGTTCTTC.

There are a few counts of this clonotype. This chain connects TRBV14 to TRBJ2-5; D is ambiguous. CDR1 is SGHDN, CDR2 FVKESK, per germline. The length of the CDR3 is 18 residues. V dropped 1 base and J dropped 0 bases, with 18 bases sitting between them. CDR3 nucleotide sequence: TGTGCCAGCAGCCAAGTGAACGGTGCTCGGCGGAACCAAGAGACCCAGTACTTC. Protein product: CASSQVNGARRNQETQYF.

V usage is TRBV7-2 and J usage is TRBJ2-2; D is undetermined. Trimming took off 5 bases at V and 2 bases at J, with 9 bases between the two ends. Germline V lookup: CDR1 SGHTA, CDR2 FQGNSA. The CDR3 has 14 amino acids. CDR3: CASSDLINTGELFF. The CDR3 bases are TGTGCCAGCAGCGACCTTATCAACACCGGGGAGCTGTTTTTT.

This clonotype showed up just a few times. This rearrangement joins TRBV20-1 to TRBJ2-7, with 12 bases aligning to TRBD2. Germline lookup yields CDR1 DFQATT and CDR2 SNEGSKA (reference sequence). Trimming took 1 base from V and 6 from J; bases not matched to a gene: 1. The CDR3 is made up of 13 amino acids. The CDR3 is CSARVTSGGEQYF. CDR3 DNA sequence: TGCAGTGCTAGAGTGACTAGCGGGGGCGAGCAGTACTTC.

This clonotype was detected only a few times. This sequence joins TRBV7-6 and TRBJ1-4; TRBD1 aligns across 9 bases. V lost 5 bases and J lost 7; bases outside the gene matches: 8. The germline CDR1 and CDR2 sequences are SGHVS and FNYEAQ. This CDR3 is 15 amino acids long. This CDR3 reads CASSAGQGIAEKLFF. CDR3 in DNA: TGTGCCAGCAGCGCCGGACAGGGGATTGCTGAAAAACTGTTTTTT.

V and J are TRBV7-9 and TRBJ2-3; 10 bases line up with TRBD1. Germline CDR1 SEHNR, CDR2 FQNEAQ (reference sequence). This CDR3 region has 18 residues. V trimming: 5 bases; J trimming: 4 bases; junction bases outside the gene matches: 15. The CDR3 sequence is CASSLKAGTGDTADTQYF. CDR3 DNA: TGTGCCAGCAGCCTCAAGGCGGGGACAGGGGACACCGCAGATACGCAGTATTTT.

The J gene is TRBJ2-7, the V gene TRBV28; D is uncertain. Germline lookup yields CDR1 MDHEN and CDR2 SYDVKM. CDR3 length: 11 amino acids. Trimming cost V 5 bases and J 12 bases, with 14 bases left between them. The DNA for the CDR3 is TGTGCCAGCAGTCTCCTGTCCTCGTGGTACTTC. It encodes CASSLLSSWYF. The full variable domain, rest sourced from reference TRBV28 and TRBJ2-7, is DVKVTQSSRYLVKRTGEKVFLECVQDMDHENMFWYRQDPGLGLRLIYFSYDVKMKEKGDIPEGYSVSREKKERFSLILESASTNQTSMYLCASSLLSSWYFGPGTRLTVT.

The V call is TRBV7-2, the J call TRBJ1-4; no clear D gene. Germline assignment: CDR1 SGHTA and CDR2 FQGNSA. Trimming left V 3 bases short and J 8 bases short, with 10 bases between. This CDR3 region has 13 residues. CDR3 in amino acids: CASSFYLGEKLFF. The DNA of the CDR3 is TGTGCCAGCAGCTTTTACCTGGGAGAAAAACTGTTTTTT.

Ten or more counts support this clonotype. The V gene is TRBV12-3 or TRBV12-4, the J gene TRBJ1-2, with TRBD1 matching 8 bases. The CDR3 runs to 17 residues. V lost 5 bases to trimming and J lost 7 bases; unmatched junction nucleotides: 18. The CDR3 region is CASSQSPGSGQGFGYTF. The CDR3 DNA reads TGTGCCAGCAGTCAATCTCCGGGAAGTGGACAGGGTTTTGGCTACACCTTC.